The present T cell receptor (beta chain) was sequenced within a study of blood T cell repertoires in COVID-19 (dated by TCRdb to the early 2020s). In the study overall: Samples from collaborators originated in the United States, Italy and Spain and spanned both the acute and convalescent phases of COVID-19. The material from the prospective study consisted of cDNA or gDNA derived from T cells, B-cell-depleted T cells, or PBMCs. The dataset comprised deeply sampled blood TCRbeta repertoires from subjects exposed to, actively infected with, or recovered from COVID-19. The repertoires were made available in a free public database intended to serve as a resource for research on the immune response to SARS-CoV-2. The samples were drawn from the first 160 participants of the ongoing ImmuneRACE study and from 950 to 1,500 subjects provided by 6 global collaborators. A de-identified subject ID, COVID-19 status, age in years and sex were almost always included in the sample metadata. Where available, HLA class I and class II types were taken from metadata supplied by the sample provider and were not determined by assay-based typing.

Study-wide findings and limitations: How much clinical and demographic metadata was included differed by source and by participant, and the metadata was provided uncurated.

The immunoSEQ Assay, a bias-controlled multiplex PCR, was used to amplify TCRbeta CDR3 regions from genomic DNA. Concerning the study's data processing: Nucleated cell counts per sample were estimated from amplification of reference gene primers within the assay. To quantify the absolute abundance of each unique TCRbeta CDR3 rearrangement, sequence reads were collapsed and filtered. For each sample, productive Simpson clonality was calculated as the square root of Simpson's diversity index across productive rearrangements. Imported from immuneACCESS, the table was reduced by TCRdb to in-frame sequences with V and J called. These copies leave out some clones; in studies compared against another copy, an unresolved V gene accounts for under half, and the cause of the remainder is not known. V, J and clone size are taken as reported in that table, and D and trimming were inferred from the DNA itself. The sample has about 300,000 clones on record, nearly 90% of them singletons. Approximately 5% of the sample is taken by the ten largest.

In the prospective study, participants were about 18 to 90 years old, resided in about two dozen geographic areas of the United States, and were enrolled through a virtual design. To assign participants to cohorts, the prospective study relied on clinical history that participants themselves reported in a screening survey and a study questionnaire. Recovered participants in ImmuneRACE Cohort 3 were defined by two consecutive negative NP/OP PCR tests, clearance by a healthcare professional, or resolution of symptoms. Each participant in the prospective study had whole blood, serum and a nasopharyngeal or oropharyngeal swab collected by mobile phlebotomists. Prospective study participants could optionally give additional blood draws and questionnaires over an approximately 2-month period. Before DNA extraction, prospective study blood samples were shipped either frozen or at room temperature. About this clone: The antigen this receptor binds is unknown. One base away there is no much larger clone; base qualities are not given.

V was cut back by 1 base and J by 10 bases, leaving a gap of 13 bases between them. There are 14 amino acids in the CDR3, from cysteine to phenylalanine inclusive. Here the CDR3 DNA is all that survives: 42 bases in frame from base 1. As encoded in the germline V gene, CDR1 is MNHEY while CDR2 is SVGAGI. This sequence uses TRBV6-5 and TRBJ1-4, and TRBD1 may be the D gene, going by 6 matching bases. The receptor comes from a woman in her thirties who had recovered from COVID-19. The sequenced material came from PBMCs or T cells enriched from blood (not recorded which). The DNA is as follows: TGTGCCAGCAGTTACTTCGGACAGAGCGGAAAACTGTTTTTT. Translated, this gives CASSYFGQSGKLFF.